Presented here are 7 T cell receptor beta chains from one specimen sequenced in a study of cytomegalovirus exposure and HLA in healthy donors. Assay used: immunoSEQ multiplex PCR; TCRdb lists only in-frame clones, some missing. The repertoire holds approximately 160,000 clones, with 75% to 95% as singletons. The sequenced material came from PBMCs. The receptor source for this set is a woman aged 18 to 35 in good health and CMV-seropositive.

V is TRBV5-6 and J is TRBJ2-2; 7 bases map to TRBD1. V lost 3 bases and J lost 0; bases outside the gene matches: 8. The CDR3 runs to 17 residues. CDR1 and CDR2 (germline): SGHDT, YYEEEE. Here the CDR3 reads CASSYLDRSANTGELFF. As DNA, the CDR3 is TGTGCCAGCAGCTACCTGGACAGGAGTGCGAACACCGGGGAGCTGTTTTTT.

This CDR3 is CATSRAGLAGADTQYF. CDR3 DNA: TGTGCCACCAGCAGGGCGGGACTAGCGGGAGCAGATACGCAGTATTTT. V usage is TRBV15 and J usage is TRBJ2-3, with 14 bases matching TRBD2. Germline V gives CDR1 LNHNV, CDR2 YYDKDF (reference sequence). V trimming: 3 bases; J trimming: 4 bases; junction bases outside the gene matches: 3. CDR3 length equals 16 residues. The whole variable domain, filled in from reference TRBV15 and TRBJ2-3, reads DAMVIQNPRYQVTQFGKPVTLSCSQTLNHNVMYWYQQKSSQAPKLLFHYYDKDFNNEADTPDNFQSRRPNTSFCFLDIRSPGLGDTAMYLCATSRAGLAGADTQYFGPGTRLTVL.

The rearrangement joins TRBV4-3 to TRBJ2-3; the D gene is possibly TRBD2 (6 bases). Germline V gene lookup returns CDR1 LGHNA and CDR2 YSLEER. This CDR3 is 20 amino acids long. Trimming left V 0 bases short and J 1 base short, with 23 bases between. DNA of the CDR3: TGCGCCAGCAGCCAAGACCCCCCACCGTCACAAGTAGCGGGCACAGATACGCAGTATTTT. It codes for CASSQDPPPSQVAGTDTQYF.

This chain connects TRBV7-2 to TRBJ1-1; D uncertain. Per the germline V gene, CDR1 is SGHTA and CDR2 is FQGNSA. V dropped 4 bases and J dropped 0 bases, with 6 bases sitting between them. This CDR3 has 13 amino acids. The CDR3 DNA reads as TGTGCCAGCAGCTCGACATTGAACACTGAAGCTTTCTTT. Its translation: CASSSTLNTEAFF. Full variable domain (remainder filled in from reference TRBV7-2 and TRBJ1-1): GAGVSQSPSNKVTEKGKDVELRCDPISGHTALYWYRQSLGQGLEFLIYFQGNSAPDKSGLPSDRFSAERTGGSVSTLTIQRTQQEDSAVYLCASSSTLNTEAFFGQGTRLTVV.

This chain uses TRBV27 with TRBJ1-1; no firm D call. V was clipped by 4 bases and J by 4 bases, with 13 bases between them. The CDR3 loop spans 14 amino acids. The V gene's germline CDR1 is MNHEY and CDR2 SMNVEV (reference sequence). The CDR3 sequence is CASSSPLRGTEAFF. The CDR3 region has the DNA TGTGCCAGCAGTTCACCACTACGTGGCACTGAAGCTTTCTTT.

V is TRBV28 and J is TRBJ1-3; D perhaps matches TRBD1 (5 bases). CDR1 and CDR2 (germline): MDHEN, SYDVKM. The CDR3 consists of 15 residues. The ends were cut back, 1 base at V and 4 bases at J, with 11 bases in the middle. The chain's CDR3 is CASSLSGSGGNTIYF. In nucleotides, the CDR3 is TGTGCCAGCAGTTTATCAGGGAGCGGGGGAAACACCATATATTTT.

The chain is built from TRBV28 and TRBJ2-2, with D perhaps matching TRBD1 (6 bases). The CDR3 is made up of 15 amino acids. Germline lookup yields CDR1 MDHEN and CDR2 SYDVKM. The V end lost 5 bases, the J end lost 2 bases, and 12 bases lay between the germline ends. CDR3 sequence reads: CASSLTGINTGELFF. CDR3 in DNA: TGTGCCAGCAGTCTTACAGGGATCAACACCGGGGAGCTGTTTTTT.